This TCR beta chain was captured in a study of blood T cell repertoires in COVID-19. Study overall: The cDNA or gDNA used as material had been derived from T cells, B-cell-depleted T cells, or PBMCs.

This CDR3 is 13 amino acids long. V gave up 2 bases and J gave up 13 bases, with 12 bases separating them. Germline values: CDR1 KGHSH, CDR2 LQKENI. The assay was immunoSEQ multiplex PCR, and TCRdb's table has in-frame clones only and misses some. The repertoire consists of some 60,000 clones, with around four fifths occurring once and the leading ten covering 32%. This clone has only a few counts. The V gene is TRBV18, the J gene TRBJ1-6; no clear D gene. Sequencing used peripheral blood. This receptor was identified in a human donor in a cohort sampled during active COVID-19. This chain's CDR3 is CASSPERDTPLHF. The DNA of the CDR3 is TGTGCCAGCTCACCAGAACGGGATACGCCCCTCCACTTT.